This T cell receptor beta chain was captured by sequencing in a study of early T cells in non-severe SARS-CoV-2 infection. Study in general: Sequenced bulk RNA came from whole blood that was unsorted, and chains were unpaired.

V lost 5 bases, J lost 5 bases, and 8 bases stayed unmatched. Per the germline V gene, CDR1 is SGHVS and CDR2 is FNYEAQ. The CDR3 sequence is 14 residues long. Attached unique molecular identifiers marked individual cDNA molecules. Via MiXCR, TCRdb re-called the 5' RACE reads, giving one row per CDR3 protein. Counted here are about 94,000 distinct CDR3 sequences, around 14% occurring once; the ten biggest clones make up 2% to 2.5%. Study conclusions and caveats: VDJdb matching skewed toward anti-spike CD8 responses, missing private and CD4 specificities.

In this sample, this clonotype turned up many times. What it recognizes is unknown. V and J are TRBV7-6 and TRBJ2-7; TRBD2 aligns across 8 bases. The specimen sequenced was whole blood. The sequence came from an adult who was a healthcare worker with PCR-confirmed SARS-CoV-2 infection or an uninfected control (not recorded which). The CDR3 bases are TGTGCCAGCAGCCGAGGGGCGGGGGGAAACGAGCAGTACTTC. Translating gives CASSRGAGGNEQYF.